The rows below give T cell receptor beta chains drawn from one sample of a study of T cell changes during pregnancy in multiple sclerosis. Measured with immunoSEQ multiplex PCR; TCRdb has only the in-frame clones, and not every one. The table lists 40,000 or so clones, roughly 90% of them singletons. This sample comprised CD8+ T cells from peripheral blood mononuclear cells, obtained before pregnancy. The origin of the receptors is a female donor with multiple sclerosis, enrolled in a pregnancy study. Both conserved end residues are part of each CDR3. The D gene is left open where the match is weak. Some rows mark clone size as missing; the rest say once, few, many or name a class of expanded clone.

>.|TRBJ1-1|.|TRBV19
TGTGCCAGTAGTACAGGCGCTGAAGCTTTCTTT
CASSTGAEAFF
>.|TRBJ1-2|.|TRBV6-4
TGTGCCAGCAGTGCCCCGCGGCAAGGCTACACCTTC
CASSAPRQGYTF
>.|TRBJ2-7|TRBD1|TRBV6-1
TGTGCCAGCAGTGGACAGGGAAGCTCCTACGAGCAGTACTTC
CASSGQGSSYEQYF
>.|TRBJ2-5|TRBD2|TRBV28
TGTGCCAGCAGTTTGGCGTCGGGAGGGGATGAGACCCAGTACTTC
CASSLASGGDETQYF
>.|TRBJ2-7|.|TRBV5-4
TGTGCCAGCAGCTCGCAGGGGAGTTACGAGCAGTACTTC
CASSSQGSYEQYF
>.|TRBJ1-5|TRBD1|TRBV5-1
TGCGCCAGCACCCCCCGCGACAGGGAGCCCCAGCATTTT
CASTPRDREPQHF
>.|TRBJ2-3|.|TRBV6-5
TGTGCCAGCGGCTGGGAGCGGAGCACAGATACGCAGTATTTT
CASGWERSTDTQYF
>once|TRBJ2-7|.|TRBV11-2
TGTGCCAGCAGCTTAGAGGGGGCTTACGAGCAGTACTTC
CASSLEGAYEQYF
>.|TRBJ2-1|.|TRBV27
TGTGCCAGCCGGTATAGCACCAGCTCCTACAATGAGCAGTTCTTC
CASRYSTSSYNEQFF
>.|TRBJ2-1|TRBD2|TRBV29-1
TGCAGCTCGTTGAGCGGGGTCGTCTCCTACAATGAGCAGTTCTTC
CSSLSGVVSYNEQFF
>few|TRBJ2-2|TRBD1|TRBV4-2
TGTGCCAGCAGCCACCTCCCGGGACAGGGAGGCACCGGGGAGCTGTTTTTT
CASSHLPGQGGTGELFF
>.|TRBJ2-7|.|TRBV27
TGTGCCAGCGCCCAAGGGAGGAGCTCCTACGAGCAGTACTTC
CASAQGRSSYEQYF
>.|TRBJ2-5|.|TRBV28
TGTGCCAGCAGTTTATCCGGTCTCGGTTTGACCCAGTACTTC
CASSLSGLGLTQYF
>.|TRBJ2-3|.|TRBV7-6
TGTGCCAGCAGCGCGGGACTTAGAAGCACAGATACGCAGTATTTT
CASSAGLRSTDTQYF
>.|TRBJ2-7|.|TRBV7-9
TGTGCCAGCACGGCGGACTACGAGCAGTACTTC
CASTADYEQYF
>.|TRBJ1-1|.|TRBV29-1
TGCAGCGTTCCGACAGAGAACACTAAAGCTTTCTTT
CSVPTENTKAFF
>.|TRBJ2-7|TRBD1|TRBV6-1
TGTGCCAGCAGTGTTTTGGACAGGGCCATTTACGAGCAGTACTTC
CASSVLDRAIYEQYF
>.|TRBJ2-1|TRBD2|TRBV9
TGTGCCAGCAGCGTAGACAGCGGGAGTTACAATGAGCAGTTCTTC
CASSVDSGSYNEQFF
>once|TRBJ2-7|.|TRBV7-9
TGTGCCAGCAGCTTAGAGGCGAGCGCCTCCTACGAGCAGTACTTC
CASSLEASASYEQYF
>.|TRBJ1-2|TRBD1|TRBV6-1
TGTGCCAGCAGTGAAAGAGGACAGGTTATCGTGTATGGCTACACCTTC
CASSERGQVIVYGYTF
>.|TRBJ2-1|TRBD2|TRBV5-4
TGTGCCAGCACCCCGGGACTAGCGGGATCCAATGAGCAGTTCTTC
CASTPGLAGSNEQFF
>.|TRBJ2-7|.|TRBV5-5
TGTGCCAGCAGCTTGGGGGGGCGGGTTAGTGGGATCTACGAGCAGTACTTC
CASSLGGRVSGIYEQYF
>.|TRBJ2-1|TRBD1|TRBV6-5
TGTGCCAGCAGTCCGGGACAGGGGTTCAATGAGCAGTTCTTC
CASSPGQGFNEQFF
>.|TRBJ2-3|TRBD2|TRBV2
TGTGCCAGCCCTCCGGGGGGAGAGGATACGCAGTATTTT
CASPPGGEDTQYF
>.|TRBJ2-5|TRBD1|TRBV18
TGTGCCAGCTCACCAAAGGACAGGCGGGAGACCCAGTACTTC
CASSPKDRRETQYF
>.|TRBJ1-2|.|TRBV27
TGTGCCAGCAGTCCCGGACTGTCCTATGGCTACACCTTC
CASSPGLSYGYTF
>.|TRBJ2-7|TRBD2|TRBV5-6
TGTGCCAGCAGCGCCGGGACTAGGACCGACGAGCAGTACTTC
CASSAGTRTDEQYF
>.|TRBJ2-1|.|TRBV10-1
TGCGCCAGCACCCCGGGAGTGGGAAGGTACAATGAGCAGTTCTTC
CASTPGVGRYNEQFF
>.|TRBJ2-1|.|TRBV19
TGTGCCAGTAGTATTCCCCGGGATGGTGAGCAGTTCTTC
CASSIPRDGEQFF
>.|TRBJ2-4|.|TRBV7-6
TGTGCCAGCAGCCGGACAGTTGAGGAAAACATTCAGTACTTC
CASSRTVEENIQYF
>.|TRBJ2-1|TRBD2|TRBV27
TGTGCCAGCAGTTCGGGGGGTCCCCATTATGAGCAGTTCTTC
CASSSGGPHYEQFF
>.|TRBJ1-4|TRBD1|TRBV30
TGTGCCTGGCGACGACCGGGACAGGGAAATGAAAAACTGTTTTTT
CAWRRPGQGNEKLFF
>few|TRBJ2-4|TRBD1|TRBV19
TGTGCCAGTAACACTGGGACAGGGGGCGCTGACATTCAGTACTTC
CASNTGTGGADIQYF
>.|TRBJ2-1|.|TRBV6-5
TGTGCCAGCAGTTACTCTGTGGGTGCGGACAATGAGCAGTTCTTC
CASSYSVGADNEQFF
>.|TRBJ2-3|TRBD2|TRBV4-2
TGTGCCAGCAGCCAAGATCGCCTAGCGGGACCTAGCACAGATACGCAGTATTTT
CASSQDRLAGPSTDTQYF
>.|TRBJ2-7|TRBD1|TRBV12-5
TGTGCTAGTGCCCCAGGGGGACGGGGAGAGCAGTACTTC
CASAPGGRGEQYF
>.|TRBJ2-1|TRBD2|TRBV2
TGTGCCAGCAGCCTAGCGGCGTACAATGAGCAGTTCTTC
CASSLAAYNEQFF
>.|TRBJ1-1|TRBD1|TRBV6-5
TGTGCCAGCAGTTACACCGAGACAGGGTTGGACACTGAAGCTTTCTTT
CASSYTETGLDTEAFF
>once|TRBJ2-5|.|TRBV9
TGTGCCAGCGGAGCAGATGCCCAGTACTTC
CASGADAQYF
>.|TRBJ2-5|TRBD2|TRBV28
TGTGCCAGCAGGTTAGCGGGTCAAGAGACCCAGTACTTC
CASRLAGQETQYF
>.|TRBJ2-3|TRBD1|TRBV5-1
TGCGCCAGCAGCTTGGGCTCCGGGACAGGGATCACAGATACGCAGTATTTT
CASSLGSGTGITDTQYF
>many|TRBJ2-1|TRBD2|TRBV6-1
TGTGCCAGCAGTCCGACTAGCTGGGGTGACAATGAGCAGTTCTTC
CASSPTSWGDNEQFF
>.|TRBJ2-1|TRBD2|TRBV7-6
TGTGCCAGCAGCTTATGGCGGGAGGGTGGGAATGAGCAGTTCTTC
CASSLWREGGNEQFF
>once|TRBJ2-7|.|TRBV2
TGTGCCAGCAGATACGGGGACGAGCAGTACTTC
CASRYGDEQYF
>.|TRBJ2-2|.|TRBV11-2
TGTGCCAGCAGCTTAGACGGGAACGCCATCAGGGAGCTGTTTTTT
CASSLDGNAIRELFF
>.|TRBJ1-5|.|TRBV19
TGTGCCAGTACCCCCCAGGCTAATCAGCCCCAGCATTTT
CASTPQANQPQHF